Listed below are T cell receptor beta chains from one sample, sequenced in a study of cytomegalovirus exposure and HLA in healthy donors. Sequencing used immunoSEQ multiplex PCR; TCRdb keeps in-frame clones, though not all of them. The repertoire holds tens of thousands of clones, with approximately 83% as singletons. The source material was PBMCs. These receptors were collected from a man over 45 in good health and CMV-seronegative. Each CDR3 is given with its conserved first and last residue. Fields, in order: CDR3 protein, CDR3 DNA, D gene, V gene, J gene, clone size. The D gene is left open where the match is weak. Only some rows state a clone size, as once, few, many or a class for expanded clones.

CASSSRGAPYSYGYTF	TGTGCCAGCAGTTCCAGGGGTGCCCCATATAGTTATGGCTACACCTTC	.	TRBV6-5	TRBJ1-2	.
CATSTWDRYQETQYF	TGTGCCACCAGCACATGGGACAGATACCAAGAGACCCAGTACTTC	TRBD1	TRBV15	TRBJ2-5	.
CSVDLQGANTGELFF	TGCAGCGTTGACCTACAGGGGGCGAACACCGGGGAGCTGTTTTTT	TRBD1	TRBV29-1	TRBJ2-2	.
CASSYRREGRGDTQYF	TGTGCCAGCAGTTATCGGCGGGAGGGCCGGGGAGATACGCAGTATTTT	TRBD2	TRBV6-6	TRBJ2-3	few
CASSPLAGFHEQYF	TGTGCCAGTAGTCCGCTAGCGGGGTTCCACGAGCAGTACTTC	TRBD2	TRBV19	TRBJ2-7	few
CAISESVLFEGRGTDTQYF	TGTGCCATCAGTGAGTCGGTTTTATTCGAGGGCCGGGGCACAGATACGCAGTATTTT	.	TRBV10-3	TRBJ2-3	.
CASSPPGTGITGELFF	TGTGCCAGCAGCCCTCCCGGGACAGGGATTACCGGGGAGCTGTTTTTT	TRBD1	TRBV9	TRBJ2-2	.
CASSEYGGSYNEQFF	TGTGCCAGCAGTGAATACGGGGGATCCTACAATGAGCAGTTCTTC	.	TRBV6-1	TRBJ2-1	.
CASSLSIRGGELFF	TGTGCCAGCAGTTTATCGATAAGGGGCGGGGAGCTGTTTTTT	.	TRBV27	TRBJ2-2	.
CASSLGLAGGALIREQFF	TGTGCCAGCAGCCTCGGACTAGCGGGAGGTGCCCTTATAAGGGAGCAGTTCTTC	TRBD2	TRBV9	TRBJ2-1	few
CASSQDGGRDHEQYF	TGCGCCAGCAGCCAAGACGGGGGACGGGACCACGAGCAGTACTTC	.	TRBV4-3	TRBJ2-7	.
CASSSGRSGNTIYF	TGTGCCAGCAGTTCAGGGCGGTCTGGAAACACCATATATTTT	.	TRBV2	TRBJ1-3	.
CASSHPGLAGGIETQYF	TGTGCCAGCAGCCACCCCGGACTAGCGGGAGGGATTGAGACCCAGTACTTC	TRBD2	TRBV5-4	TRBJ2-5	.
CASSEGTSGYNEQFF	TGTGCCAGCAGCGAAGGGACTAGCGGCTACAATGAGCAGTTCTTC	TRBD2	TRBV4-2	TRBJ2-1	.
CASSHTSGDGETQYF	TGTGCCAGCAGCCATACTAGCGGAGATGGGGAGACCCAGTACTTC	TRBD2	TRBV14	TRBJ2-5	.
CASSPRDRDNQPQHF	TGTGCCAGCAGCCCCCGGGACAGGGACAATCAGCCCCAGCATTTT	TRBD1	TRBV7-8	TRBJ1-5	.
CASSVGQELSYEQYF	TGCGCCAGCAGCGTCGGACAGGAGTTATCCTACGAGCAGTACTTC	TRBD1	TRBV5-1	TRBJ2-7	.
CASRRTGRGLHNEQFF	TGTGCCAGCAGACGAACGGGGCGGGGGTTACACAATGAGCAGTTCTTC	TRBD2	TRBV11-2	TRBJ2-1	.
CASSSRGKGYGYTF	TGTGCCAGCAGTTCAAGGGGGAAGGGCTATGGCTACACCTTC	.	TRBV28	TRBJ1-2	.
CASSISGTVNTEAFF	TGTGCCAGTAGTATCAGCGGGACGGTGAACACTGAAGCTTTCTTT	.	TRBV19	TRBJ1-1	.
CASSPGTYTEAFF	TGTGCCAGTAGTCCAGGAACGTACACTGAAGCTTTCTTT	.	TRBV19	TRBJ1-1	.
CASSLLLGRTGELFF	TGTGCCAGCAGTTTACTCCTGGGCCGGACCGGGGAGCTGTTTTTT	.	TRBV27	TRBJ2-2	.
CASSITGTDQPQHF	TGTGCCAGTAGTATCACAGGGACAGACCAGCCCCAGCATTTT	TRBD1	TRBV19	TRBJ1-5	.
CASSMTAGLGKLFF	TGTGCCAGTAGTATGACGGCAGGACTAGGGAAACTGTTTTTT	.	TRBV19	TRBJ1-4	.
CASSGQDSGNTIYF	TGTGCCAGTAGCGGCCAGGACTCTGGAAACACCATATATTTT	.	TRBV19	TRBJ1-3	.
CASSPNREGEQFF	TGTGCCAGCAGCCCGAACAGGGAAGGAGAGCAGTTCTTC	.	TRBV7-3	TRBJ2-1	.
CASSTGGRRLYEQYF	TGTGCCAGCAGCACGGGGGGACGGCGTCTCTACGAGCAGTACTTC	TRBD2	TRBV13	TRBJ2-7	.
CASSLTGGRAYNEQFF	TGTGCCAGCAGCTTAACAGGGGGCAGAGCCTACAATGAGCAGTTCTTC	TRBD1	TRBV7-2	TRBJ2-1	.
CASSIAVNSNQPQHF	TGTGCCAGTAGTATAGCTGTAAATAGCAATCAGCCCCAGCATTTT	.	TRBV19	TRBJ1-5	.
CASSLARDEQFF	TGTGCCAGCAGCTTAGCGCGAGATGAGCAGTTCTTC	.	TRBV7-9	TRBJ2-1	.
CASSLAQQETQYF	TGTGCCAGCAGCTTAGCTCAGCAAGAGACCCAGTACTTC	.	TRBV11-3	TRBJ2-5	once
CASSARYESYNEQFF	TGTGCCAGCAGCGCCCGATATGAGTCCTACAATGAGCAGTTCTTC	.	TRBV9	TRBJ2-1	.
CASSQDGRARNTEAFF	TGCGCCAGCAGCCAAGACGGGAGGGCGAGGAACACTGAAGCTTTCTTT	.	TRBV4-3	TRBJ1-1	.